Below are 2 T cell receptor beta chains sequenced from a single sample in a study of T-cell memory formation after mild COVID-19. In TCRdb, the 5' RACE reads were re-called with MiXCR into one record per CDR3 protein. The sample has around 110,000 distinct CDR3 sequences, over 15% seen once. The sequencing input was PBMCs or a T cell subset sorted from them (not recorded which). The receptors were sampled from an adult woman who had mild COVID-19 (a few samples of this study predate the infection). Cell type and time point are not known.

The chain is built from TRBV9 and TRBJ2-3; 12 bases fit TRBD2. CDR1 is SGDLS and CDR2 is YYNGEE in the germline V gene. V dropped 3 bases and J dropped 1; count of bases not matched to a gene: 6. CDR3 length: 17 amino acids. The CDR3 DNA reads as TGTGCCAGCAGCGCGACGCTAGCGGGAGGGCGCACAGATACGCAGTATTTT. Its translation is CASSATLAGGRTDTQYF.

The chain joins TRBV12-3 or TRBV12-4 to TRBJ1-1; D uncertain. V lost 5 bases to trimming and J lost 3 bases, with 13 bases between them. The CDR3 runs to 14 residues. CDR3 in DNA: TGTGCCAGCAGTCCGTCAGGCGGGGACACTGAAGCTTTCTTT. This gives the protein CASSPSGGDTEAFF.